This entry features one T cell receptor beta chain sequence. Measured with immunoSEQ multiplex PCR; TCRdb has only the in-frame clones, and not every one. The sample gives about 180,000 clones, approximately 84% of which show up once; roughly 1.2% is in the top ten. These data belong to a study of blood T cell repertoires in COVID-19. The age range of participants was about 18 to 100 years, with residence in about two dozen US areas. Per the germline V gene, CDR1 is KGHSH and CDR2 is LQKENI. The V end was cut by 1 base, the J end by 2 bases, with 12 bases between. The CDR3 has 16 residues. This TCR derives from a human donor with acute COVID-19. The donor label of this sample is uncertain. Material: PBMCs or T cells enriched from blood (not recorded which). This sequence joins TRBV18 and TRBJ1-3; D is possibly TRBD1 (6 bases). Written as DNA, the CDR3 is TGTGCCAGCTCACCACGCCAACAGGGAACTGGAAACACCATATATTTT. This encodes CASSPRQQGTGNTIYF.